These 18 T cell receptor beta chains came from one sample sequenced in a study of shared clonotypes between healthy human individuals (dated by TCRdb to about 2020). The library was made by the immunoSEQ multiplex PCR assay. Entries here come from immuneACCESS through TCRdb and include only in-frame sequences with V and J called. Some clones fail to appear in such tables; in the studies checked, an unresolved V gene covers under half of the shortfall, and the cause of the remainder is unknown. For this sample there are roughly 700,000 clones; about 74% appear just once. The ten top clones hold roughly 1.7% of the sample. Input material: memory CD4+ T cells sorted from blood. The cell subset or site label corresponds to: CD45RA-negative fraction. The receptors were gathered from a woman aged 30 to 39 in good health.

This clone was found once. The gene calls are TRBV5-8 and TRBJ1-2; 10 bases map to TRBD1. CDR3 size: 15 residues. CDR1 is SGHTS, CDR2 YDEGEE, per germline. The V gene end was trimmed by 2 bases and the J gene end by 3 bases; junction bases not matched to a gene: 4. CDR3 nucleotide sequence: TGTGCCAGCAGCTTACTGGGACAGGGGCACTATGGCTACACCTTC. Its translation is CASSLLGQGHYGYTF. Full variable domain (rest looked up from reference TRBV5-8 and TRBJ1-2): EAGVTQSPTHLIKTRGQQATLRCSPISGHTSVYWYQQALGLGLQFLLWYDEGEERNRGNFPPRFSGRQFPNYSSELNVNALELEDSALYLCASSLLGQGHYGYTFGSGTRLTVV.

Comments on this clone: This same CDR3 is encoded by further DNA sequences in the sample. This chain joins TRBV28 and TRBJ1-5; D is unresolved. Trimming took 2 bases from V and 2 from J, leaving 10 bases between them. CDR1 is MDHEN and CDR2 is SYDVKM in the germline V gene. The CDR3 is 15 amino acids. The CDR3 reads CASSLLGQGNQPQHF. The CDR3 bases are TGTGCCAGCAGTTTACTTGGGCAGGGCAATCAGCCCCAGCATTTT. Using reference TRBV28 and TRBJ1-5 for the parts outside the CDR3, the full variable domain is DVKVTQSSRYLVKRTGEKVFLECVQDMDHENMFWYRQDPGLGLRLIYFSYDVKMKEKGDIPEGYSVSREKKERFSLILESASTNQTSMYLCASSLLGQGNQPQHFGDGTRLSIL.

This clone has only a few counts. The chain links TRBV19 to TRBJ2-7; no clear D gene. CDR1 LNHDA and CDR2 SQIVND come from the germline V gene (reference sequence). Trimming took 3 bases from V and 0 from J, leaving 9 bases between them. CDR3 length: 14 amino acids. The CDR3 region is CASSMARSSYEQYF. DNA for the CDR3: TGTGCCAGTAGTATGGCCAGGAGCTCCTACGAGCAGTACTTC. Complete variable domain (other parts from reference TRBV19 and TRBJ2-7): DGGITQSPKYLFRKEGQNVTLSCEQNLNHDAMYWYRQDPGQGLRLIYYSQIVNDFQKGDIAEGYSVSREKKESFPLTVTSAQKNPTAFYLCASSMARSSYEQYFGPGTRLTVT.

V is TRBV7-8 and J is TRBJ2-1; 10 positions match TRBD2. CDR3 size: 15 residues. After removal of 5 bases from V and 7 bases from J, the junction contained 8 bases not matched to a gene. The germline CDR1 and CDR2 sequences are SGHVS and FQNEAQ. Here the CDR3 DNA reads TGTGCCAGCAGCGCTACTAGCGGGATATGGAATGAGCAGTTCTTC. It yields the protein CASSATSGIWNEQFF.

The chain joins TRBV10-1 to TRBJ1-5, with D unresolved. Germline CDR1 reads WNHNN; CDR2 reads SYGVQD (reference sequence). This CDR3 spans 13 amino acids. V lost 2 bases to trimming and J lost 10 bases, with 12 bases between them. DNA of the CDR3: TGCGCCAGCAGTGAGGGACCTTTCTACCCCCAGCATTTT. It codes for CASSEGPFYPQHF.

In this sample, this clone turned up once. V gene TRBV11-2 combines with J gene TRBJ2-3, with D possibly matching TRBD2 (6 bases). Germline V CDR1 and CDR2: SGHAT, FQNNGV. The V end lost 7 bases, the J end lost 0 bases, and 17 bases lay between the germline ends. The CDR3 extends over 16 amino acids. The CDR3: CASTALGGGSTDTQYF. The CDR3 coding sequence is TGTGCCAGCACTGCGCTAGGAGGAGGGAGCACAGATACGCAGTATTTT. The whole variable domain, filled in from reference TRBV11-2 and TRBJ2-3, reads EAGVAQSPRYKIIEKRQSVAFWCNPISGHATLYWYQQILGQGPKLLIQFQNNGVVDDSQLPKDRFSAERLKGVDSTLKIQPAKLEDSAVYLCASTALGGGSTDTQYFGPGTRLTVL.

The genes are TRBV5-1 and TRBJ1-5, with D unclear. The CDR3 length is 14 residues. Germline V gives CDR1 SGHRS, CDR2 YFSETQ. The V gene lost 1 base and the J gene lost 6 bases, with 11 bases spanning the gap. As DNA, the CDR3 is TGCGCCAGCAGCTTGTATCCCGGAAGTCAGCCCCAGCATTTT. Its protein product is CASSLYPGSQPQHF.

Regarding this clone: Other nucleotide sequences from this sample produce the same CDR3. The chain carries TRBV5-1 and TRBJ2-1; D call uncertain. Trimming pared 2 bases from V and 1 base from J, leaving 10 bases between. CDR1 and CDR2 (germline): SGHRS, YFSETQ. The CDR3 has 15 amino acids. The CDR3 DNA follows: TGCGCCAGCAGCTTAGATAGAGTATCCTACAATGAGCAGTTCTTC. It codes for CASSLDRVSYNEQFF.

This clone was seen more than once but under ten times. The sample contains more than one DNA sequence encoding this CDR3. The gene calls are TRBV7-3 and TRBJ1-1; D gene uncertain. V was cut by 4 bases and J by 3 bases, with 9 bases left in between. Per the germline V gene, CDR1 is SGHTA and CDR2 is FQGTGA. This CDR3 is 13 amino acids long. The CDR3, as DNA: TGTGCCAGCAGCTCCCAGGCGGACACTGAAGCTTTCTTT. It is translated as CASSSQADTEAFF.

The genes are TRBV18 and TRBJ2-7, with D possibly matching TRBD2 (5 bases). The CDR3 runs 15 residues. Germline V gene data show CDR1 as KGHSH and CDR2 as LQKENI. Trimming pared 8 bases from V and 2 bases from J, leaving 19 bases between. The CDR3 DNA reads as TGTGCCAGCAGCGCAAGACCCAGCGGTCCCTACGAGCAGTACTTC. Translating gives CASSARPSGPYEQYF.

As regards this clone: Other DNA sequences in the sample encode the same CDR3. The rearrangement joins TRBV5-1 to TRBJ2-3; maybe TRBD2 (7 bases). This CDR3 has 14 amino acids. Trimming left V 3 bases short and J 4 bases short, with 12 bases between. Germline-derived CDR1 and CDR2 are SGHRS and YFSETQ. The CDR3 reads CASSSPGGPDTQYF. The CDR3 nucleotides read TGCGCCAGCAGCTCCCCCGGGGGGCCAGATACGCAGTATTTT.

The V call is TRBV5-1, the J call TRBJ2-2; tentatively, D is TRBD2 (5 bases). The CDR3 is made up of 15 amino acids. V dropped 3 bases and J dropped 6 bases, with 15 bases sitting between them. Germline CDR1 reads SGHRS; CDR2 reads YFSETQ. CDR3 coding DNA: TGCGCCAGCAGCTCGGCGGCTAGCTCGCCCGGGGAGCTGTTTTTT. Protein sequence: CASSSAASSPGELFF.

The sample holds a few counts of this clone. The chain links TRBV7-3 to TRBJ1-5, with D unclear. In germline, CDR1 is SGHTA, CDR2 FQGTGA. The CDR3 consists of 13 residues. V was cut by 2 bases and J by 4 bases, with 6 bases left in between. The CDR3 nucleotides are TGTGCCAGCAGCTTAGATCCGAATCAGCCCCAGCATTTT. Its translation: CASSLDPNQPQHF. The full variable domain, its missing parts supplied by reference TRBV7-3 and TRBJ1-5, is GAGVSQTPSNKVTEKGKYVELRCDPISGHTALYWYRQSLGQGPEFLIYFQGTGAADDSGLPNDRFFAVRPEGSVSTLKIQRTERGDSAVYLCASSLDPNQPQHFGDGTRLSIL.

The gene calls are TRBV28 and TRBJ1-6; D ambiguous. Trimming removed 7 bases at V and 10 bases at J, with 11 bases between. The CDR3 extends over 12 amino acids. The germline V gene has CDR1 MDHEN and CDR2 SYDVKM. CDR3 in amino acids: CASISSDSPLHF. The CDR3 DNA reads as TGTGCCAGCATAAGTAGTGACTCACCCCTCCACTTT. Full variable domain (missing parts from reference TRBV28 and TRBJ1-6): DVKVTQSSRYLVKRTGEKVFLECVQDMDHENMFWYRQDPGLGLRLIYFSYDVKMKEKGDIPEGYSVSREKKERFSLILESASTNQTSMYLCASISSDSPLHFGNGTRLTVT.

The chain combines TRBV28 with TRBJ1-3; 10 bases map to TRBD1. This CDR3 has 15 amino acids. The germline V gene encodes CDR1 MDHEN and CDR2 SYDVKM. The V segment lost 5 bases and the J segment 7 bases; nucleotides outside the gene matches: 8. The CDR3 region has the DNA TGTGCCAGCAGTACTCCGGGACAGGGGTGGAACACCATATATTTT. Residues: CASSTPGQGWNTIYF. Full variable domain (missing parts from reference TRBV28 and TRBJ1-3): DVKVTQSSRYLVKRTGEKVFLECVQDMDHENMFWYRQDPGLGLRLIYFSYDVKMKEKGDIPEGYSVSREKKERFSLILESASTNQTSMYLCASSTPGQGWNTIYFGEGSWLTVV.

This clone was counted between two and nine times. The gene calls are TRBV18 and TRBJ1-3; TRBD1 matches at 9 bases. J was trimmed by 0 bases and V by 5 bases; bases with no gene match: 5. The CDR3 runs 16 residues. Germline V gene sequence: CDR1 KGHSH, CDR2 LQKENI. CDR3 sequence (DNA): TGTGCCAGCTCAGCAACAGGGGGCGCCTCTGGAAACACCATATATTTT. The encoded protein is CASSATGGASGNTIYF.

CDR3 DNA: TGTGCCAGCCAGCAGCTACAGGGGGAAAATCAGCCCCAGCATTTT. It codes for CASQQLQGENQPQHF. The chain has TRBV6-1 and TRBJ1-5, with 8 positions matching TRBD1. This CDR3 comprises 15 residues. In germline, CDR1 is MNHNS, CDR2 SASEGT. With V trimmed by 8 bases and J by 4 bases, 10 bases remained unmatched.

The V call is TRBV28, the J call TRBJ1-5; maybe TRBD1 (5 bases). Germline V gene sequence: CDR1 MDHEN, CDR2 SYDVKM. CDR3 length equals 13 residues. V lost 6 bases and J 4 bases, leaving 10 bases between the germline ends. The CDR3 DNA reads TGTGCCAGCAGGGTGGGGGGGAATCAGCCCCAGCATTTT. Encoded protein: CASRVGGNQPQHF.